Below, 18 T cell receptor beta chains from the same sample are listed, as sequenced in a study of a mutant IDH1 vaccine in newly diagnosed glioma. Here immunoSEQ multiplex PCR was the method, and the copy in TCRdb shows in-frame clones only, minus some. This sample carries under 150,000 clones, roughly 90% of them seen once, and the ten largest clones take 0.55% to 0.7%. No antigen has been identified for these receptors. Described time point: week 11, during vaccination. Doses consisted of 300 ug of mutant IDH1 20-mer peptide each, paired with topical imiquimod. The sample in question was PBMCs, obtained from a glioma patient whose treatment included an IDH1 peptide vaccine. The origin of the receptors is a woman aged 45-59 years with glioma.

The sample holds a few counts of this clone. The chain recombines TRBV29-1 with TRBJ2-4; 7 bases are shared with TRBD2. The CDR3 loop spans 13 amino acids. The junction had 6 bases not matched to a gene; V was cut back by 7 bases and J by 3 bases. Germline V gives CDR1 SQVTM, CDR2 ANQGSEA. The CDR3 spells CSGGGDGKNIQYF. The CDR3 coding sequence is TGCAGCGGTGGGGGGGACGGCAAAAACATTCAGTACTTC.

This clone has more than one count but fewer than ten. The rearrangement uses TRBV7-9 and TRBJ2-7; 12 positions match TRBD2. CDR3 length: 15 amino acids. Trimming cost V 4 bases and J 6 bases; bases outside gene matches: 7. The germline gives CDR1 SEHNR, CDR2 FQNEAQ (reference sequence). CDR3 DNA: TGTGCCAGCAGCTCGACGACTAGCGGGAGTTCCGAGCAGTACTTC. Its translation is CASSSTTSGSSEQYF.

This chain links TRBV29-1 with TRBJ1-2; the D is unclear. Germline lookup yields CDR1 SQVTM and CDR2 ANQGSEA. V lost 1 base, J lost 4 bases, and 7 bases lay in between. The CDR3 sequence is 12 residues long. The CDR3 nucleotides read TGCAGCGTTGAAGGGAACAGCTATGGCTACACCTTC. It is translated as CSVEGNSYGYTF. The full variable domain, with the rest looked up from reference TRBV29-1 and TRBJ1-2, is SAVISQKPSRDICQRGTSLTIQCQVDSQVTMMFWYRQQPGQSLTLIATANQGSEATYESGFVIDKFPISRPNLTFSTLTVSNMSPEDSSIYLCSVEGNSYGYTFGSGTRLTVV.

The chain is built from TRBV11-3 and TRBJ2-1, with 13 bases matching TRBD2. Germline CDR1 and CDR2: SGHNT and YENEEA. With 0 bases clipped from V and 15 bases from J, the junction kept 5 bases outside the gene matches. The CDR3 totals 14 residues. CDR3 protein: CASSLEGLAGELFF. CDR3 DNA: TGTGCCAGCAGCTTAGAAGGACTAGCGGGAGAACTGTTCTTC.

The genes are TRBV27 and TRBJ1-3; D gene uncertain. The CDR3 is 13 residues long. Trimming shortened V by 6 bases and J by 4 bases, and 10 bases separated the two germline ends. Per the germline V gene, CDR1 is MNHEY and CDR2 is SMNVEV (reference sequence). CDR3 DNA: TGTGCCAGCAGCCCTCGAGGGGGAAACACCATATATTTT. This translates into CASSPRGGNTIYF.

The rearrangement joins TRBV9 to TRBJ2-2, with TRBD2 matching over 7 bases. This CDR3 has 16 amino acids. Per the germline V gene, CDR1 is SGDLS and CDR2 is YYNGEE. V gave up 1 base and J gave up 5 bases; unmatched junction bases: 8. The CDR3 region is CASSVSRTRVTGELFF. For the CDR3, the DNA is TGTGCCAGCAGCGTAAGCCGGACTAGAGTTACCGGGGAGCTGTTTTTT.

The J gene is TRBJ1-1, the V gene TRBV6-1; 8 nucleotides agree with TRBD1. With V trimmed by 6 bases and J by 5 bases, 8 bases remained unmatched. This CDR3 contains 14 residues. CDR1 and CDR2 from the germline V gene are MNHNS and SASEGT. The CDR3 region has the DNA TGTGCCAGCAGGGGAGGACAGGGAAGAACTGAAGCTTTCTTT. As protein: CASRGGQGRTEAFF.

The chain links TRBV2 to TRBJ1-1; D may be TRBD1 (5 bases). The CDR3 totals 12 residues. Germline CDR1 reads SNHLY; CDR2 reads FYNNEI. The V and J ends lost 3 bases and 5 bases respectively, with 7 bases between them. CDR3 loop: CASSDAGTEAFF. The CDR3 coding sequence is TGTGCCAGCAGTGATGCAGGGACTGAAGCTTTCTTT.

This clone was counted a few times. The V and J genes are TRBV29-1 and TRBJ2-7; no clear D gene. The length of the CDR3 is 11 residues. The germline V and J ends were trimmed by 5 bases and 3 bases, with 8 bases remaining between them. Looked up from germline, CDR1 is SQVTM and CDR2 is ANQGSEA. CDR3 in amino acids: CSVYTNYEQYF. The CDR3 nucleotides read TGCAGCGTTTACACGAACTACGAGCAGTACTTC.

The chain uses TRBV15 and TRBJ2-3; 10 bases are shared with TRBD2. Germline values: CDR1 LNHNV, CDR2 YYDKDF (reference sequence). V trimming: 2 bases; J trimming: 2 bases; junction bases outside the gene matches: 1. The CDR3 contains 15 residues. In DNA, the CDR3 is TGTGCCACCAGCAGACTAGCGGGAGTCACAGATACGCAGTATTTT. Translating gives CATSRLAGVTDTQYF.

The chain recombines TRBV5-6 with TRBJ2-7, with 9 bases that match TRBD1. Germline V gives CDR1 SGHDT, CDR2 YYEEEE. CDR3 length equals 14 residues. The ends lost 0 bases at V and 5 bases at J; junction bases unmatched: 3. The CDR3 here is CASSLGGQGNEQYF. The DNA of the CDR3 is TGTGCCAGCAGCTTGGGGGGACAGGGCAACGAGCAGTACTTC.

As DNA, the CDR3 is TGTGCCAGCAGCTCTACCGAGAACAGGGTTTACGCTTTCTTT. Residues: CASSSTENRVYAFF. This sequence joins TRBV7-9 and TRBJ1-1, with D tentatively TRBD1 (6 bases). The CDR3 covers 14 residues. The germline CDR1 and CDR2 sequences are SEHNR and FQNEAQ (reference sequence). Trimming took 4 bases from V and 11 from J, leaving 20 bases between them.

The chain uses TRBV27 and TRBJ2-2; D gene unclear. The CDR3 runs to 15 residues. Trimming pared 1 base from V and 0 bases from J, leaving 6 bases between. The V gene's germline CDR1 is MNHEY and CDR2 SMNVEV (reference sequence). This chain's CDR3 is CASSLWGANTGELFF. The DNA for the CDR3 is TGTGCCAGCAGTTTATGGGGTGCGAACACCGGGGAGCTGTTTTTT.

The rearrangement links TRBV11-2 to TRBJ2-7, with a tentative D call TRBD2 (6 bases). Trimming took off 1 base at V and 1 base at J, with 11 bases between the two ends. The CDR3 is made up of 15 amino acids. Germline V gives CDR1 SGHAT, CDR2 FQNNGV. CDR3 residues: CASSLGARGSYEQYF. The DNA of the CDR3 is TGTGCCAGCAGCTTAGGTGCCCGGGGGTCCTACGAGCAGTACTTC.

This chain connects TRBV25-1 to TRBJ2-5; 13 bases map to TRBD2. This CDR3 has 14 residues. Germline CDR1 is MGHDK and CDR2 is SYGVNS. V gave up 5 bases and J gave up 5 bases; unmatched junction bases: 2. The CDR3 DNA follows: TGTGCCAGCAGTCCGGGACTAGCGGGGGAGACCCAGTACTTC. This sequence encodes CASSPGLAGETQYF.

V gene TRBV2 combines with J gene TRBJ1-1, with D maybe TRBD1 (5 bases). V lost 2 bases, J lost 1 base, and 11 bases lay in between. This CDR3 is 15 amino acids long. Germline values: CDR1 SNHLY, CDR2 FYNNEI. This chain's CDR3 is CASSELGGGNTEAFF. The CDR3 bases are TGTGCCAGCAGTGAATTGGGGGGAGGGAACACTGAAGCTTTCTTT. The full variable domain, its missing parts supplied by reference TRBV2 and TRBJ1-1, is EPEVTQTPSHQVTQMGQEVILRCVPISNHLYFYWYRQILGQKVEFLVSFYNNEISEKSEIFDDQFSVERPDGSNFTLKIRSTKLEDSAMYFCASSELGGGNTEAFFGQGTRLTVV.

This chain uses TRBV7-9 with TRBJ2-2, with 8 bases identical to TRBD2. Germline trimming cut 5 bases from V and 4 bases from J; bases unmatched to any gene: 9. CDR1 and CDR2 from the germline V gene are SEHNR and FQNEAQ (reference sequence). The CDR3 totals 16 residues. The CDR3 loop reads CASSTSGSRGTGELFF. The CDR3 DNA follows: TGTGCCAGCAGCACCAGCGGGAGCAGGGGCACCGGGGAGCTGTTTTTT.

The genes are TRBV29-1 and TRBJ2-5; the D is unclear. The CDR3 has 10 amino acids. Germline V lookup: CDR1 SQVTM, CDR2 ANQGSEA. The V and J ends lost 7 bases and 5 bases respectively, with 8 bases between them. The CDR3 reads CSATFETQYF. The CDR3 bases are TGCAGCGCCACGTTCGAGACCCAGTACTTC.